A single sample gave rise to the 5 T cell receptor beta chains below, sequenced in a study of blood T cell repertoires in COVID-19. Clones were read by immunoSEQ multiplex PCR, and TCRdb kept only the in-frame ones, dropping some. The sample yields 100,000 to 150,000 clones, around 88% seen once. Sequenced: peripheral blood. The receptor source for this set is a man older than 75 with active or convalescent COVID-19.

The genes are TRBV2 and TRBJ1-1; the match to TRBD1 covers 8 bases. J lost 2 bases, V lost 6 bases, and 5 bases had no gene match. The germline gives CDR1 SNHLY, CDR2 FYNNEI. This CDR3 contains 14 residues. CDR3 protein: CASSTGGPNTEAFF. CDR3 coding DNA: TGTGCCAGCAGCACAGGGGGGCCTAACACTGAAGCTTTCTTT.

The table lists this clone with a count of one. The CDR3 here is CASSNGKEGALPGYTF. The CDR3 DNA is TGTGCCAGCAGCAATGGAAAAGAGGGGGCGCTACCTGGCTACACCTTC. The chain is built from TRBV21-1 and TRBJ1-2; the DNA was not used to check the table's D call, TRBD1. TRBV21-1 is termed a pseudogene. The CDR3 extends over 16 amino acids.

V gene TRBV7-9 combines with J gene TRBJ1-2; D perhaps matches TRBD1 (6 bases). CDR3 size: 13 residues. Per germline, CDR1 SEHNR and CDR2 FQNEAQ (reference sequence). V dropped 5 bases and J dropped 3 bases, with 10 bases sitting between them. The CDR3 nucleotides are TGTGCCAGCAGCCAGGACAGATACTATGGCTACACCTTC. Residues: CASSQDRYYGYTF.

V gene TRBV27 combines with J gene TRBJ1-6; D uncertain. Germline V gene sequence: CDR1 MNHEY, CDR2 SMNVEV (reference sequence). The V end was cut by 3 bases, the J end by 11 bases, with 11 bases between. This CDR3 is 13 amino acids long. The CDR3 spells CASSFSQLAPLHF. The CDR3 DNA sequence: TGTGCCAGCAGTTTCTCCCAGTTGGCACCCCTCCACTTT.

This clone was recorded once. The chain joins TRBV5-4 to TRBJ2-5; TRBD2 might be the D (7 bases). V was trimmed by 4 bases and J by 2 bases, leaving 21 bases between them. Germline V lookup: CDR1 SGHNT, CDR2 YYREEE (reference sequence). CDR3 size: 17 residues. CDR3 sequence reads: CASSPGGRGPGQETQYF. DNA of the CDR3: TGTGCCAGCAGCCCGGGCGGGCGGGGGCCGGGGCAAGAGACCCAGTACTTC.